Detailed here is one T cell receptor beta chain. PCR used 60 Vbeta primers and 13 Jbeta primers. This table comes from immunoSEQ multiplex PCR, and its TCRdb copy is limited to in-frame clones, with some not included. The sample has over 130,000 clones, roughly 78% seen once. These data belong to a study of cytomegalovirus exposure and HLA in healthy donors. Sequenced sample: PBMCs. The sequence was obtained from a man aged 50-59 years in good health and CMV-seropositive.

The DNA for the CDR3 is TGTGCCAGCAGCTTAGATTCAGGGTGGAACATTCAGTACTTC. Protein: CASSLDSGWNIQYF. The chain combines TRBV7-2 with TRBJ2-4, with D possibly being TRBD1 (5 bases). The germline CDR1 and CDR2 sequences are SGHTA and FQGNSA. Trimming stripped 1 base from V and 7 bases from J, with 11 bases between. This CDR3 has 14 amino acids. Filled out from reference TRBV7-2 and TRBJ2-4, the complete variable domain reads GAGVSQSPSNKVTEKGKDVELRCDPISGHTALYWYRQSLGQGLEFLIYFQGNSAPDKSGLPSDRFSAERTGGSVSTLTIQRTQQEDSAVYLCASSLDSGWNIQYFGAGTRLSVL.